This T cell receptor beta chain was recovered during a study of T cells after yellow fever vaccination. Study conclusions and caveats: FACS-sorted repertoires might harbor abundant contaminating clonotypes from the bulk population. Though it reached lower strength, the secondary response hit its peak faster, day 5 versus 15.

On this clonotype: Its antigen is not identified.

Germline values: CDR1 MNHEY, CDR2 SVGEGT. V lost 2 bases to trimming and J lost 8 bases, with 9 bases between them. The CDR3 has 12 amino acids. TCRdb reanalysed the 5' RACE reads using MiXCR and keeps one entry per CDR3 protein. The sample carries 450,000 to 650,000 distinct CDR3 sequences, just over 20% recorded once. The sequence was obtained from a man aged 18 to 35 who received the YFV17D yellow fever vaccine. The sample in question was PBMCs, obtained 21 days after the first yellow fever vaccination. The rearrangement uses TRBV6-2 or TRBV6-3 and TRBJ1-2, with D unresolved. The CDR3 region has the DNA TGTGCCAGCAGTTACAGTCTGTACGGCTACACCTTC. This codes for CASSYSLYGYTF.